This paragraph covers one T cell receptor beta chain sequence. The data were obtained in a study of cytomegalovirus exposure and HLA in healthy donors. V gave up 11 bases and J gave up 3 bases, with 15 bases separating them. There are 13 residues in the CDR3. Germline V lookup: CDR1 MNHNS, CDR2 SASEGT. PCR amplification relied on 60 Vbeta primers (plus 13 Jbeta primers). Using immunoSEQ multiplex PCR, the repertoire was profiled, and TCRdb retains in-frame clones only, with some absent. The sample lists under 200,000 clones, roughly 74% occurring once. The TCR originated in a woman aged 40 to 50 in good health and CMV-seropositive. This chain joins TRBV6-1 and TRBJ2-3; D perhaps matches TRBD1 (5 bases). The material sequenced was PBMCs. In nucleotides, the CDR3 is TGTGCCTCCAGAGCTCAGGGAACAGATACGCAGTATTTT. It yields the protein CASRAQGTDTQYF.